Presented here are 24 T cell receptor beta chains from one specimen sequenced in a study of shared clonotypes between healthy human individuals (dated by TCRdb to between 2020 and 2021). The library relied on the immunoSEQ multiplex PCR assay. This is the immuneACCESS table as TCRdb keeps it, with only in-frame sequences that have V and J called. A part of the clones is gone; compared with another copy, unresolved V genes explain less than half, and the rest is unexplained. In all, the sample holds 2 million to 2.5 million clones, and 80% to 95% of those were seen once. Around 0.4% of the sample comes from the top ten. Input material: naive CD4+ T cells from PBMCs. In light of the paper, this sample's cell subset or site label describes: CD45RA+ positively selected. These receptors all stem from a man between 18 and 29 years old in good health. Some clones in this sample may be carry-over from other donors' samples.

The V gene is TRBV7-3, the J gene TRBJ2-3, with D hard to call. This CDR3 is 15 amino acids long. Trimming pared 3 bases from V and 1 base from J, leaving 11 bases between. CDR1 is SGHTA and CDR2 is FQGTGA in the germline V gene. The CDR3 loop reads CASSFLQSGTDTQYF. CDR3 in DNA: TGTGCCAGCAGCTTTCTTCAGTCCGGCACAGATACGCAGTATTTT.

The genes are TRBV7-2 and TRBJ2-7, with D perhaps TRBD2 (6 bases). In germline, CDR1 is SGHTA, CDR2 FQGNSA. Between the trimmed V and J ends, which lost 3 bases and 0 bases, there was a span of 9 bases. This CDR3 comprises 14 residues. This CDR3 is CASSLGLHSYEQYF. CDR3 DNA: TGTGCCAGCAGCTTGGGACTCCACTCCTACGAGCAGTACTTC.

The chain uses TRBV28 and TRBJ1-4; 7 bases align to TRBD1. The germline gives CDR1 MDHEN, CDR2 SYDVKM. The CDR3 has 15 residues. J lost 12 bases, V lost 1 base, and 11 bases had no gene match. The CDR3 is CASSLSTGEASELFF. CDR3 coding DNA: TGTGCCAGCAGTTTATCCACAGGGGAGGCGTCCGAACTGTTTTTT.

V is TRBV6-5 and J is TRBJ2-7, with TRBD1 matching 9 bases. The CDR3 has 15 residues. CDR1 and CDR2 (germline): MNHEY, SVGAGI. V shed 3 bases and J 3 bases; nucleotides not matched to a gene: 6. The CDR3 spells CASSYSGQGFYEQYF. As DNA, the CDR3 is TGTGCCAGCAGTTATTCGGGACAGGGATTCTACGAGCAGTACTTC.

About this clone: This CDR3 is also generated by other DNA sequences in the sample. CDR3 amino acids: CASSLQGARYEQYF. CDR3 DNA: TGTGCCAGCAGCTTGCAGGGGGCCAGATACGAGCAGTACTTC. This sequence joins TRBV5-4 and TRBJ2-7; the match to TRBD1 covers 8 bases. V was pared by 1 base and J by 4 bases, with 4 bases of the junction left unmatched. The CDR3 runs 14 residues. The germline V gene has CDR1 SGHNT and CDR2 YYREEE (reference sequence).

V is TRBV6-5 and J is TRBJ1-4; D gene unclear. V was cut by 6 bases and J by 6 bases, with 11 bases left in between. The CDR3 is 13 amino acids. The germline CDR1 and CDR2 sequences are MNHEY and SVGAGI. The chain's CDR3 is CASRPGMYEKLFF. CDR3 nucleotide sequence: TGTGCCAGCAGACCCGGGATGTATGAAAAACTGTTTTTT.

The J gene is TRBJ1-3, the V gene TRBV6-1; D not resolved. In germline, CDR1 is MNHNS, CDR2 SASEGT. The CDR3 sequence is 13 residues long. Between the trimmed V and J ends, which lost 5 bases and 4 bases, there was a span of 9 bases. CDR3 residues: CASSPEPGNTIYF. The CDR3 DNA follows: TGTGCCAGCAGTCCTGAGCCCGGAAACACCATATATTTT.

This clone appeared a single time. The V and J genes are TRBV4-2 and TRBJ1-5; D possibly corresponds to TRBD1 (5 bases). V was clipped by 0 bases and J by 3 bases, with 18 bases between them. In germline, CDR1 is LGHNA, CDR2 YNFKEQ. This CDR3 region has 18 residues. This chain's CDR3 is CASSQDPLPGRLNQPQHF. The CDR3, as DNA: TGTGCCAGCAGCCAAGACCCACTACCAGGGCGGCTCAATCAGCCCCAGCATTTT.

The chain links TRBV9 to TRBJ2-7, with D maybe TRBD2 (6 bases). Germline lookup yields CDR1 SGDLS and CDR2 YYNGEE. Trimming pared 4 bases from V and 2 bases from J, leaving 16 bases between. This CDR3 spans 15 amino acids. CDR3 sequence: CASSPQVAGTYEQYF. The CDR3 region has the DNA TGTGCCAGCAGCCCTCAAGTGGCGGGAACCTACGAGCAGTACTTC.

The chain has TRBV29-1 and TRBJ2-7; 12 bases are shared with TRBD2. The CDR3 sequence is 15 residues long. The germline gives CDR1 SQVTM, CDR2 ANQGSEA. The trim removed 0 bases at V and 7 bases at J, leaving 7 bases unmatched. The CDR3 DNA reads TGCAGCGTTGAAGAGGCTAGCGGGAGGGCTGGGGAGCAGTACTTC. Its protein product is CSVEEASGRAGEQYF.

This chain uses TRBV28 with TRBJ2-5; 7 bases are a match to TRBD2. V lost 1 base, J lost 4 bases, and 6 bases stayed unmatched. CDR1 is MDHEN and CDR2 is SYDVKM in the germline V gene. The CDR3 spans 15 residues. CDR3 in amino acids: CASSLSGGRGETQYF. In DNA form, the CDR3 reads TGTGCCAGCAGTTTATCGGGAGGTAGGGGAGAGACCCAGTACTTC.

The CDR3 here is CASRVAVGELFF. For the CDR3, the DNA is TGTGCCAGTAGAGTTGCGGTAGGGGAGCTGTTTTTT. The chain uses TRBV2 and TRBJ2-2, with D unclear. Trimming took off 9 bases at V and 8 bases at J, with 13 bases between the two ends. Germline-derived CDR1 and CDR2 are SNHLY and FYNNEI. The CDR3 consists of 12 residues. The full variable domain, in which reference TRBV2 and TRBJ2-2 provide the parts outside the CDR3, is EPEVTQTPSHQVTQMGQEVILRCVPISNHLYFYWYRQILGQKVEFLVSFYNNEISEKSEIFDDQFSVERPDGSNFTLKIRSTKLEDSAMYFCASRVAVGELFFGEGSRLTVL.

This chain connects TRBV30 to TRBJ1-2; 10 bases map to TRBD1. The ends lost 0 bases at V and 7 bases at J; junction bases unmatched: 2. The length of the CDR3 is 13 residues. The V gene's germline CDR1 is GTSNPN and CDR2 SVGIG (reference sequence). The chain's CDR3 is CAWSVGTGVGYTF. The CDR3 nucleotides are TGTGCCTGGAGTGTAGGGACAGGGGTTGGCTACACCTTC.

The CDR3: CASSPGTVGGNTIYF. CDR3 DNA: TGTGCCAGCAGCCCCGGGACCGTTGGTGGAAACACCATATATTTT. This rearrangement joins TRBV28 to TRBJ1-3; D is perhaps TRBD1 (5 bases). V gave up 6 bases and J gave up 3 bases, with 15 bases separating them. Germline CDR1 reads MDHEN; CDR2 reads SYDVKM. There are 15 residues in the CDR3.

V is TRBV5-1 and J is TRBJ2-7, with 8 bases lining up with TRBD2. The CDR3 is made up of 15 amino acids. V lost 4 bases, J lost 7 bases, and 13 bases stayed unmatched. Germline V lookup: CDR1 SGHRS, CDR2 YFSETQ. This CDR3 reads CASSPLAGPLGEQYF. The CDR3 DNA reads as TGCGCCAGCAGCCCTTTAGCGGGACCCCTCGGGGAGCAGTACTTC. Based on the CDR3 plus reference TRBV5-1 and TRBJ2-7, the full variable domain is KAGVTQTPRYLIKTRGQQVTLSCSPISGHRSVSWYQQTPGQGLQFLFEYFSETQRNKGNFPGRFSGRQFSNSRSEMNVSTLELGDSALYLCASSPLAGPLGEQYFGPGTRLTVT.

This chain uses TRBV4-3 with TRBJ2-4, with 8 bases matching TRBD1. The CDR3 sequence is 15 residues long. Germline-derived CDR1 and CDR2 are LGHNA and YSLEER. With V trimmed by 2 bases and J by 6 bases, 6 bases remained unmatched. Here the CDR3 DNA reads TGCGCCAGCAGCCAACTCAGGGGGCGCGGAAACATTCAGTACTTC. As protein: CASSQLRGRGNIQYF.

This chain joins TRBV7-3 and TRBJ2-4; TRBD2 aligns across 7 bases. Germline V CDR1 and CDR2: SGHTA, FQGTGA. V lost 2 bases to trimming and J lost 6 bases; unmatched junction nucleotides: 7. The length of the CDR3 is 15 residues. The CDR3 protein is CASSLGEGRGNIQYF. The CDR3 nucleotides read TGTGCCAGCAGCTTAGGGGAGGGAAGGGGAAACATTCAGTACTTC. The variable domain in full, completed from reference TRBV7-3 and TRBJ2-4, reads GAGVSQTPSNKVTEKGKYVELRCDPISGHTALYWYRQSLGQGPEFLIYFQGTGAADDSGLPNDRFFAVRPEGSVSTLKIQRTERGDSAVYLCASSLGEGRGNIQYFGAGTRLSVL.

The genes are TRBV7-9 and TRBJ2-1; 7 nucleotides line up with TRBD2. Trimming took 1 base from V and 4 from J; bases not matched to a gene: 7. CDR1 is SEHNR, CDR2 FQNEAQ, per germline (reference sequence). This CDR3 comprises 16 residues. In nucleotides, the CDR3 is TGTGCCAGCAGCTTAGGTAGGGCTAGCGGATACAATGAGCAGTTCTTC. It specifies CASSLGRASGYNEQFF.

The chain employs TRBV11-2 and TRBJ2-1; D is undetermined. The germline V gene encodes CDR1 SGHAT and CDR2 FQNNGV. CDR3 length: 16 residues. V was trimmed by 3 bases and J by 2 bases, leaving 14 bases between them. The CDR3 bases are TGTGCCAGCAGCTTTCGCGGAAGACATGCCTACAATGAGCAGTTCTTC. This translates into CASSFRGRHAYNEQFF. Full variable domain (remainder filled in from reference TRBV11-2 and TRBJ2-1): EAGVAQSPRYKIIEKRQSVAFWCNPISGHATLYWYQQILGQGPKLLIQFQNNGVVDDSQLPKDRFSAERLKGVDSTLKIQPAKLEDSAVYLCASSFRGRHAYNEQFFGPGTRLTVL.

The CDR3 DNA sequence: TGTGCCAGCAGGATCCTTAGAGGCGACACTGAAGCTTTCTTT. Translating it yields CASRILRGDTEAFF. The J gene is TRBJ1-1, the V gene TRBV27; the D is unclear. CDR1 and CDR2 (germline): MNHEY, SMNVEV (reference sequence). CDR3 length: 14 amino acids. V was shortened by 6 bases and J by 3 bases, with 14 bases between the two germline ends.

For the CDR3, the DNA is TGTGCCAGCAGCCTTACAGAGAACTATGGCTACACCTTC. It specifies CASSLTENYGYTF. The gene calls are TRBV7-8 and TRBJ1-2, with D hard to call. The V and J ends lost 5 bases and 2 bases respectively, with 9 bases between them. Germline lookup yields CDR1 SGHVS and CDR2 FQNEAQ. The CDR3 contains 13 residues.

On this clone: The same CDR3 is also encoded by other DNA sequences in this sample. The chain uses TRBV11-2 and TRBJ2-3, with no clear D. The V end lost 5 bases, the J end lost 1 base, and 10 bases lay between the germline ends. CDR1 and CDR2 (germline): SGHAT, FQNNGV. The CDR3 sequence is 14 residues long. The CDR3 protein is CASSPRTGTDTQYF. As DNA, the CDR3 is TGTGCCAGCAGCCCCAGGACCGGCACAGATACGCAGTATTTT.

The chain links TRBV5-1 to TRBJ2-1; possible D gene TRBD2, 6 bases. V lost 5 bases to trimming and J lost 7 bases, with 13 bases between them. The CDR3 covers 13 residues. The V gene's germline CDR1 is SGHRS and CDR2 YFSETQ. CDR3 protein: CASRGTSRNEQFF. The CDR3 coding sequence is TGCGCCAGCAGGGGGACTTCTCGGAATGAGCAGTTCTTC. Based on the CDR3 plus reference TRBV5-1 and TRBJ2-1, the full variable domain is KAGVTQTPRYLIKTRGQQVTLSCSPISGHRSVSWYQQTPGQGLQFLFEYFSETQRNKGNFPGRFSGRQFSNSRSEMNVSTLELGDSALYLCASRGTSRNEQFFGPGTRLTVL.

The chain combines TRBV28 with TRBJ1-4; tentatively, D is TRBD1 (6 bases). This CDR3 has 14 amino acids. V shed 6 bases and J shed 0 bases, with 8 bases lying between them. Germline lookup yields CDR1 MDHEN and CDR2 SYDVKM. DNA of the CDR3: TGTGCCAGCAGCAGGGGCCCAACTAATGAAAAACTGTTTTTT. This codes for CASSRGPTNEKLFF.